What follows is one TCR beta chain and its context. Its antigen remains unidentified. The entry originates in a study of cytotoxic CD8 clonotypes in ibrutinib-treated CLL. Study findings and constraints: Baseline clonality, higher than in age-matched healthy donors, tracked circulating CD8+ T-cell counts.

The data were produced by immunoSEQ multiplex PCR, yet TCRdb's version contains in-frame clones alone and is incomplete. This sample has about 300,000 clones; around 69% occur once, and the top ten carry roughly 5%. V dropped 5 bases and J dropped 5; count of bases not matched to a gene: 9. CDR3 length: 16 amino acids. Germline CDR1 reads SGHNT; CDR2 reads YENEEA. This sequence joins TRBV11-3 and TRBJ2-2, with 9 bases matching TRBD2. Sample: PBMCs, taken at disease progression, from a patient treated with ibrutinib. The TCR sequence derives from a human donor with chronic lymphocytic leukemia. The CDR3 is CASSPGWLAGTGELFF. The CDR3, as DNA: TGTGCCAGCAGCCCTGGGTGGCTAGCGGGGACCGGGGAGCTGTTTTTT.